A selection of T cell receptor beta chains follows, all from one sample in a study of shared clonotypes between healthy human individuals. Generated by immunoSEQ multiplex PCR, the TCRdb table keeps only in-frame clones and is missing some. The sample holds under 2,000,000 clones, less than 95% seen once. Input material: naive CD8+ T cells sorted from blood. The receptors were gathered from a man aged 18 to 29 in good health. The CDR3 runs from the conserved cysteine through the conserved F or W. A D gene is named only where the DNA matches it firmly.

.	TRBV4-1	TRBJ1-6	CASSQVGSSYNSPLHF
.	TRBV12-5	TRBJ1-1	CASGAAGGTEAFF
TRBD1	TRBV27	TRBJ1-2	CASSFSQGEINYGYTF
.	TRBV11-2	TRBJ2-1	CASSWDGTNEQFF
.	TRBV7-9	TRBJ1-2	CASSLVSGYGYTF
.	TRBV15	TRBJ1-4	CATSRDGTTGEKLFF
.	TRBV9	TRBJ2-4	CASSVGTLGSKNIQYF
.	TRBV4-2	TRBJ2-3	CASRHTSSESTDTQYF
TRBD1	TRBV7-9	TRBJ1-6	CASSLAGTGDSPLHF
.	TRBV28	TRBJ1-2	CASSSDRSDYGYTF
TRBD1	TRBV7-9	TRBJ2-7	CASRIDRAEGYEQYF
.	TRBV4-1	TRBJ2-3	CASRRGDTQYF
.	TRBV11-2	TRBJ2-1	CASSSPPGSLLNEQFF
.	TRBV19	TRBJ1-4	CASTPRAGTPSFEKLFF
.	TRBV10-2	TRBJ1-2	CASSPQEYGYTF
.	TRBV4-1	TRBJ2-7	CASSQVATTSSYEQYF
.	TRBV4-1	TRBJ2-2	CASSLTSRATGELFF
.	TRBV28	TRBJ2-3	CASSPGLNTDTQYF
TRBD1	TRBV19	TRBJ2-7	CASSIDGTGPYEQYF
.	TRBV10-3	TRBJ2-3	CAISEPVQGYGSDTQYF
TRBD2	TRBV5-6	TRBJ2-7	CASSLSLVLAGTTYEQYF
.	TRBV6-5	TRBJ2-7	CASSYSTGQHQYEQYF
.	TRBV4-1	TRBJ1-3	CASSPTGAAIYF
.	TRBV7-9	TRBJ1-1	CASSLEEGGTEAFF
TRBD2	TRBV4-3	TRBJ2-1	CASSPLLAGGSEQFF
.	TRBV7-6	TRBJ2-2	CASSLSPGSNTGELFF
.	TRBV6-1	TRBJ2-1	CASSESSVLSNEQFF
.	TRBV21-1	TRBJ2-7	CASSKYRQGRPYEQYF
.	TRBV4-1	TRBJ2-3	CASSQEEASTDTQYF
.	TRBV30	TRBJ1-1	CAWSVHPLNTEAFF
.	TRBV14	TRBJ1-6	CASSQEGLGSPLHF
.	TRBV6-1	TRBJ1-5	CASSEAVVVVNQPQHF
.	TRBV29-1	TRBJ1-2	CSVVMGGRAPLGYTF
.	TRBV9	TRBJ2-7	CASSTGAPYEQYF
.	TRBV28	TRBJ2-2	CASSLRVSNTGELFF
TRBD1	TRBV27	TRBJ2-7	CASSLGTEGWEQYF
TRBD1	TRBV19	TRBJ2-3	CARYRGLTDTQYF
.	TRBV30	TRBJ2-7	CAWSWEDSSYEQYF
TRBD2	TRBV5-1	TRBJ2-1	CASSFQAGGALIEQFF
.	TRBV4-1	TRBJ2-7	CASSHGAGAEQYF
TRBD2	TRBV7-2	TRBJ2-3	CASSLDWSSGNTDTQYF
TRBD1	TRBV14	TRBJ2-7	CASSQGGDRALYEQYF
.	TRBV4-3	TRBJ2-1	CASSQGGSGLSSYNEQFF
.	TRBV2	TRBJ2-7	CASSETNYEQYF
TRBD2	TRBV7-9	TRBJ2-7	CASSLTGLALTYEQYF
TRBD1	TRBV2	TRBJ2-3	CASSGLGTAQYF
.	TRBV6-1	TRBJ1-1	CASSEALLGTEAFF
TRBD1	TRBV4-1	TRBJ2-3	CASSSQGSTDTQYF
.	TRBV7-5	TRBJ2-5	CARSRGLRWETQYF
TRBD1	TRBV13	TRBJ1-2	CASSYDRGYGYTF
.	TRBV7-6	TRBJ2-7	CASSLGQSSYEQYF
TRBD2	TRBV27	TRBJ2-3	CASSPYRLAGGQADTQYF
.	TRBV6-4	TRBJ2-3	CASSDWAIGGTDTQYF
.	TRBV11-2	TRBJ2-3	CASSSRQTTDTQYF
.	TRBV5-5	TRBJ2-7	CASSLVGSEQYF